This T cell receptor (beta chain) was sequenced during a study of T cell responses to AZD1222 COVID-19 vaccine. To note about this clone: What it binds is not known.

The study, taken as a whole, reports: Spike-specific TCR breadth and depth were elevated following two AZD1222 doses. Donors skewed white British and female; clonal diversity was possibly underestimated. It was only after the peak T cell response that any repertoires were sampled.

This table comes from immunoSEQ multiplex PCR, and its TCRdb copy is limited to in-frame clones, with some not included. The data hold about 99,000 clones, with about nine tenths observed a single time. This TCR was recovered from an adult in good health. The starting material was peripheral blood, obtained on day 0 of AZD1222 vaccination.

CDR3 region: CASSFTKSYYGYTF. In nucleotides, the CDR3 is TGTGCCAGCAGCTTCACCAAGAGTTACTATGGCTACACCTTC. The rearrangement uses TRBV5-6 and TRBJ1-2; D call uncertain. Trimming stripped 2 bases from V and 3 bases from J, with 11 bases between. CDR1 is SGHDT, CDR2 YYEEEE, per germline. The CDR3 length is 14 residues.